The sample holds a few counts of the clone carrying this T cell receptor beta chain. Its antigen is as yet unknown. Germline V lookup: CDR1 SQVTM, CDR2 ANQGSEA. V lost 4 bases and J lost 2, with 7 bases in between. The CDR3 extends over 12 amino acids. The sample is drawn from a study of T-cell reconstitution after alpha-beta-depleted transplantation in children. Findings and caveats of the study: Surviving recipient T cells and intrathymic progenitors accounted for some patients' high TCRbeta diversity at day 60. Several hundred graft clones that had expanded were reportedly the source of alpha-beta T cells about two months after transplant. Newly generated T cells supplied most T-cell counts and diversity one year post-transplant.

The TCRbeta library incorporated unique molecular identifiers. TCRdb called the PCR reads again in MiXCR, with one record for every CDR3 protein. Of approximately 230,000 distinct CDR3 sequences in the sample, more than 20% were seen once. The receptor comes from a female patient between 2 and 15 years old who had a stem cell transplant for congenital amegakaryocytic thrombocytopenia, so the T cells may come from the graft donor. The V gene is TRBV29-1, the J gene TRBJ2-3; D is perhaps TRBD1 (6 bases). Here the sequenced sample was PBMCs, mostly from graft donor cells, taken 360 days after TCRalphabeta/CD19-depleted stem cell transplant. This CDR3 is CSVGGHTDTQYF. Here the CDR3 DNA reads TGCAGCGTTGGGGGGCACACAGATACGCAGTATTTT.